This T cell receptor (beta chain) was captured in a study of cytomegalovirus exposure and HLA in healthy donors (dated by TCRdb to about 2017). Study-wide context: An earlier analysis of several hundred of the donors reported about 250 Gb of sequence data and 117 million unique TCR beta sequences from 150 million to 200 million T cells. Approximately 300 gigabases of sequencing data and roughly 81 million unique TCR sequences made up an early release that covered approximately 620 HLA-typed donors. The genetic ancestry cluster associated with self-reported Caucasian donors included approximately 85% of the 300 to 400 genotyped donors. The study aimed to test whether cataloging public T cell receptors could reveal signatures of past pathogen exposure. The study profiled the T cell repertoires of 500 to 800 subjects by immunosequencing and related them to cytomegalovirus serostatus. In addition to the first cohort of about 650 subjects, a separate validation cohort of 120 different subjects was used. The study combined high-throughput TCR immunosequencing, statistical association of individual TCRs with disease status, and machine learning to predict cytomegalovirus infection status. A later analysis re-examined previously published TCR beta repertoires from over 500 donors and added high-resolution HLA genotyping to investigate patterns of TCR occurrence. The later analysis used no new phenotypic data to find candidate immune exposures, relying instead on TCR beta sequences and their occurrence across donors. In an earlier analysis of 500 to 650 of the donors, high-throughput TCR beta sequencing was used to judge whether each TCR beta V gene segment behaved as functional or pseudogenic. Donor age, sex, ethnicity and CMV serostatus were compiled together with the repertoire data. A later genetic analysis used genome-wide SNP genotypes for about 55% of the 666 donors, treating that subset as a discovery cohort. Every discovery cohort repertoire had been produced on one sequencing platform. HLA typing covered class I and class II loci at four-digit resolution. Typing coverage differed by locus: A, B, C, DRB1 and DQB1 were typed in about 629-640 donors, DQA1 in 522, DPA1 in some 570, and DPB1 in around 440. Roughly 5 DR-DQ haplotypes were handled as single units for association and clustering because linkage in the cohort was strong. Across 300 to 500 genotyped donors of the cohort, an average of about 240,000 unique TCR beta nucleotide sequences per donor were sequenced, and 15% to 20% of those sequences were non-productive. General study outcomes and caveats: Compared with the approximately 670-donor mean, donors in an Asian-associated ancestry cluster had fewer N-insertions in productive TCRs, according to a later genetic analysis. A cluster of highly shared sequence variants was judged likely to represent a technical artifact of the sequencing pipeline. Specific HLA alleles were associated with over 15,000 TCR beta sequences at a false discovery rate of 0.05 in a later analysis. Because counts were too low, approximately 18 rarely observed V segments, including chromosome 9 orphons, were excluded from the earlier analysis of 587 of the donors. For the cohort, immune exposure information was limited to CMV serostatus. According to the authors, the approach could potentially be generalized to other disease states and immunological phenotypes. Cytomegalovirus status was reported to be diagnosed by the classifier with high specificity and sensitivity in both the original and validation cohorts. In a later analysis, the rate of TCR association differed among HLA loci, with DRB1 alleles having the most associated TCRs and HLA-C alleles having the fewest. In an earlier analysis of some 500 of the donors, most TCR beta V segments appeared in productive rearrangements about 87% or about 30% of the time, broadly matching IMGT annotations. Because some donors lacked HLA typing at each locus, the association tests relied only on the typed subset. Assigning TCR associations to individual alleles was difficult when HLA alleles, especially DR and DQ, strongly co-occurred. Linkage disequilibrium might explain the correlated functional status among segregating V segments, but an unknown experimental factor could not be excluded. While some public TCRs were present in many individuals, most TCR sequences turned up only very rarely across donors. Some IMGT-functional V segments, including TRBV6-2 and TRBV6-3, could not be distinguished by the 87-base-pair reads and were therefore excluded. According to a later analysis, most CMV-associated TCR beta chains appeared to be HLA-restricted, and the HLA associations seemed to be driven largely by CMV exposure. A further reported finding was that TCR beta sequences accurately predicted the HLA-A and HLA-B alleles for most subjects in the first cohort. A later genetic analysis associated a missense DCLRE1C variant with V-gene and J-gene trimming of TCR beta chains, and an independent cohort replicated the association. A total of 164 TCR beta chains were listed by the study as associated with cytomegalovirus. In a later analysis, HLA-associated TCR beta chains were found to be more clonally expanded and to have lower generation probabilities than equally common non-associated chains. The cohort was sequenced for TCR beta chains only, and without alpha or paired-chain data the features that could be detected were limited. In vitro tests confirmed that three of the cytomegalovirus-associated TCR beta chains recognize cytomegalovirus antigens. Sequencing depth was assumed to be roughly uniform across donors in the presence/absence analyses, though that assumption may not hold. Several of the top co-occurrence clusters appeared to be linked to parvovirus B19, influenza, CMV and Epstein-Barr virus, according to a later analysis.

The germline V gene gives CDR1 as SGHAT and CDR2 as FQNNGV. The CDR3 holds 15 amino acids from the cysteine to the phenylalanine. Just the 45-base CDR3 DNA is kept, in frame starting at base 1. Deletion took 2 bases off V and 5 bases off J, with a span of 15 bases between the germline ends. The cohort consisted of 600 to 750 healthy bone marrow donors. All cohort members were sampled while nominally healthy, although unrecorded immune exposures were likely present. The donor was CMV seropositive and belonged to the group of 250 to 300 seropositive cohort members. A peripheral blood sample was provided by each donor, and peripheral blood mononuclear cells were used for TCR beta sequencing. Genomic DNA extraction from the blood cell samples was performed with the Qiagen DNeasy Blood Extraction Kit. Notes on this clone: This receptor's antigen is unknown.

The method was the immunoSEQ multiplex PCR assay. A mixture of 60 forward primers for TCR Vbeta segments and 13 reverse primers for TCR Jbeta segments was used in the multiplex PCR. The CDR3 region of rearranged TCR beta genes was amplified from genomic DNA by a multiplex PCR assay. The Illumina HiSeq System was used to sequence the amplified TCR beta libraries as 87-base-pair reads. In the paper's pipeline: A later analysis counted about 80 million unique TCR beta chains across the 550 to 700 repertoires, and roughly 11 million of these chains were shared by at least two donors. Raw reads were error-corrected and collapsed into unique sequences by a nearest-neighbor algorithm in which closely related sequences were merged to remove PCR and sequencing errors. To assign V, D and J gene segments, CDR3 sequences were aligned to IMGT reference sequences. For a sequence to be retained, a match of at least six nucleotides was required to both a V gene segment and a J gene segment. A rearrangement was called productive if the CDR3 had no stop codons and remained in frame with V and J, and every other rearrangement was called non-productive. Following IMGT convention, CDR3 was defined as the stretch from the second conserved V-encoded cysteine up to the conserved J-encoded phenylalanine. In an earlier analysis of more than 550 of the donors, sequences lacking an unambiguous match to a single V gene segment were excluded. In an earlier analysis of approximately 500 of the donors, a V segment was called functional when productive rearrangements were above 56.7%, and segregating when the standard deviation between donors exceeded 5%. To diagnose cytomegalovirus status from the catalog of TCR beta chain sequences, a statistical classification framework was built. A later analysis assigned V and J genes by comparing TCR nucleotide sequences with IMGT/GENE-DB human TR gene sequences. Using the TCRdist pipeline, a later analysis assigned CDR3 sequences along with most-parsimonious VDJ recombination scenarios. In a later analysis, each TCR beta chain was defined by its CDR3 amino acid sequence together with its V-gene family, and reads lacking a unique V-gene family were excluded. To address suspected cross-contamination and a sequencing artifact, a later analysis removed approximately 600 highly shared, low-generation-probability nucleotide sequences. A later analysis calculated a clonal expansion index for each public chain from normalized within-repertoire ranks of inferred template counts. In a later analysis, generation probabilities were computed using a VDJ recombination model fitted to out-of-frame rearrangements, and the results were checked against IGoR. A later analysis scored TCR-TCR, TCR-HLA and TCR-CMV co-occurrence with hypergeometric tests, applying a repertoire-size bias correction to TCR pairs. In a later analysis, false discovery rates were estimated by permuting HLA or CMV assignments 20 times. In a later analysis, co-occurring TCRs were grouped using DBSCAN, with TCRdist sequence similarity added in when clustering inside HLA-allele-positive subsets. Co-occurrence clustering excluded repertoires with fewer than 30,000 or more than 120,000 public chains, plus five with anomalous nucleotide sharing. TCRdb limited this immuneACCESS table to in-frame rearrangements with V and J called. A share of clones is missing; checked studies link under half to unresolved V genes, and the rest is unexplained. The D gene and trimming were derived from the DNA, and the V and J assignments and clone size from that table. This specimen's table enumerates approximately 170,000 clones. In total, the top ten clones hold around 0.79% of the sample.

The chain links TRBV11-2 with TRBJ1-1; the D gene is perhaps TRBD1, on 5 matching bases. Input material: PBMCs. The source is a woman under 30 in good health and CMV-seropositive. The CDR3: CASSLIQGGNTEAFF. The nucleotides read TGTGCCAGCAGCTTAATTCAGGGAGGAAATACTGAAGCTTTCTTT.